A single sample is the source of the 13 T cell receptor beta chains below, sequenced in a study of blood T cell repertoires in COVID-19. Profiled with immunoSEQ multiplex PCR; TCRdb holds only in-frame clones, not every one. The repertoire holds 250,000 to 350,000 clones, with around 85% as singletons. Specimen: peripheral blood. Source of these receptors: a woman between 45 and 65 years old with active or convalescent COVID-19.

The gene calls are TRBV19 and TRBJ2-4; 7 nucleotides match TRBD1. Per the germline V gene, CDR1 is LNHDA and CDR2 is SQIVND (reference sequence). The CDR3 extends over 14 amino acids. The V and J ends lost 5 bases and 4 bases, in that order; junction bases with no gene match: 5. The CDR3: CASSQPGQKNIQYF. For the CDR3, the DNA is TGTGCCAGTAGTCAACCGGGACAGAAAAACATTCAGTACTTC.

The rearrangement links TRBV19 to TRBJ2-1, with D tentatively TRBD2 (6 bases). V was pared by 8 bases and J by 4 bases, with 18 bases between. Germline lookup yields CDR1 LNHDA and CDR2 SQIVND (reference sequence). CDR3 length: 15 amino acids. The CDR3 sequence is CASQRWRDTYNEQFF. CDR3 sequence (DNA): TGTGCCAGTCAGCGCTGGCGGGATACATACAATGAGCAGTTCTTC. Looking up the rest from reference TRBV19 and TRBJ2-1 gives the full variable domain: DGGITQSPKYLFRKEGQNVTLSCEQNLNHDAMYWYRQDPGQGLRLIYYSQIVNDFQKGDIAEGYSVSREKKESFPLTVTSAQKNPTAFYLCASQRWRDTYNEQFFGPGTRLTVL.

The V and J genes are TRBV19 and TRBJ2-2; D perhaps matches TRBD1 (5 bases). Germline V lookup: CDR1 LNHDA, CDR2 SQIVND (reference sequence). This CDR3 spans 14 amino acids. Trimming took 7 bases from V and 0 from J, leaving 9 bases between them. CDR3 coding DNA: TGTGCCAGTACCCAGGGATCGAACACCGGGGAGCTGTTTTTT. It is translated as CASTQGSNTGELFF.

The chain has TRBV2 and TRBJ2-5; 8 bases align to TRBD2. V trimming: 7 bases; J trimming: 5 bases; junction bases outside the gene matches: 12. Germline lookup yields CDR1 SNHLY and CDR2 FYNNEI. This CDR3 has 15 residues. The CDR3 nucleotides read TGTGCCAGCACCTCAATAGCGGGACCTACCGAGACCCAGTACTTC. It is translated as CASTSIAGPTETQYF.

CDR3 protein: CSAGHGERGYTF. Here the CDR3 DNA reads TGCAGCGCCGGGCACGGGGAGCGCGGCTACACCTTC. The chain carries TRBV29-1 and TRBJ1-2, with D unresolved. The V gene's germline CDR1 is SQVTM and CDR2 ANQGSEA. Trimming removed 7 bases at V and 8 bases at J, with 17 bases between. This CDR3 has 12 residues.

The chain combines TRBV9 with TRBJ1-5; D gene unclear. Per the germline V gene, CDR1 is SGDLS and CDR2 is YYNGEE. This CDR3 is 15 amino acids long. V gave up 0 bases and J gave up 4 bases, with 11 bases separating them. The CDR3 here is CASSVDASTNQPQHF. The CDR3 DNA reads TGTGCCAGCAGCGTAGATGCGTCTACTAATCAGCCCCAGCATTTT. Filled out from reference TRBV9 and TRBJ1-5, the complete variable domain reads DSGVTQTPKHLITATGQRVTLRCSPRSGDLSVYWYQQSLDQGLQFLIQYYNGEERAKGNILERFSAQQFPDLHSELNLSSLELGDSALYFCASSVDASTNQPQHFGDGTRLSIL.

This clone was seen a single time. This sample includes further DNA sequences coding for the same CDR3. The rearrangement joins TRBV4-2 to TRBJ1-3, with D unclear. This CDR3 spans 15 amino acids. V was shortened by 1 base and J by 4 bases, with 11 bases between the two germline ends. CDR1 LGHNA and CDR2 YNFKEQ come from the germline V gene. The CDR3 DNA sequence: TGTGCCAGCAGCCAAGGGGCAGCGGGGGGAAACACCATATATTTT. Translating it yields CASSQGAAGGNTIYF.

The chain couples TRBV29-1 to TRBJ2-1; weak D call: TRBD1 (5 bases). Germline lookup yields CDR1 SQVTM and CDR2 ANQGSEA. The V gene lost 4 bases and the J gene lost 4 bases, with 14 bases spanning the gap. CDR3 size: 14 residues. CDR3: CSVVPRVSYNEQFF. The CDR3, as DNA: TGCAGCGTTGTTCCCAGGGTATCTTACAATGAGCAGTTCTTC.

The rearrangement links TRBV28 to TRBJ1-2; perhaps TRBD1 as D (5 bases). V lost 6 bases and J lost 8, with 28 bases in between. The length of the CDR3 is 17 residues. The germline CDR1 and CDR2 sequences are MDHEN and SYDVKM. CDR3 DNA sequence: TGTGCCAGCAGGCCCTTCCGACAGCCGCGGACCGGAAGGGGCTACACCTTC. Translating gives CASRPFRQPRTGRGYTF.

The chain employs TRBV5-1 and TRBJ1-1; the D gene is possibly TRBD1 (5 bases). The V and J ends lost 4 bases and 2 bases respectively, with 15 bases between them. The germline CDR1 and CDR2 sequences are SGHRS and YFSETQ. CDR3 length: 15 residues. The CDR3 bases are TGCGCCAGCAGCCACGCCCAGGGAGGAAACACTGAAGCTTTCTTT. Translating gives CASSHAQGGNTEAFF.

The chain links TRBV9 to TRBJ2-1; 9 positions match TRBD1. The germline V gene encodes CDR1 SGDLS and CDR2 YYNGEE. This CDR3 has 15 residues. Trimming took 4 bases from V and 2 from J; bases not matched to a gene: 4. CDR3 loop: CASSLTGGPYNEQFF. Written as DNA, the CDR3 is TGTGCCAGCAGCCTTACAGGGGGCCCCTACAATGAGCAGTTCTTC. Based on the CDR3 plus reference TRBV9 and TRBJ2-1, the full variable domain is DSGVTQTPKHLITATGQRVTLRCSPRSGDLSVYWYQQSLDQGLQFLIQYYNGEERAKGNILERFSAQQFPDLHSELNLSSLELGDSALYFCASSLTGGPYNEQFFGPGTRLTVL.

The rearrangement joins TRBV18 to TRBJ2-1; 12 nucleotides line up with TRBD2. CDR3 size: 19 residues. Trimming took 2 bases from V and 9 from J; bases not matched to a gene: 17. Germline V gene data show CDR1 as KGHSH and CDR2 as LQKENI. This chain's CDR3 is CASSPTGGGRLAGAGEQFF. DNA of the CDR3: TGTGCCAGCTCACCAACCGGGGGGGGTCGACTAGCGGGAGCCGGTGAGCAGTTCTTC.

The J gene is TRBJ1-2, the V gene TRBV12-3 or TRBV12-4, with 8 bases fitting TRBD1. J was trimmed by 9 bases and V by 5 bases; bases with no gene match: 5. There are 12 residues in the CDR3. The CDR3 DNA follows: TGTGCCAGCAGTAAGACAGGGGAGCGCTACACCTTC. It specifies CASSKTGERYTF.